This TCR beta chain comes out of a study of T cell clonality in common variable immunodeficiency. Whole-study findings and limits: What drives increased CVID clonality needs T cell subpopulation sequencing. TCRbeta clonality was increased in CVID versus healthy controls. Reportedly, TCR beta sequences from common variable immunodeficiency showed fewer deletions and N-nucleotide insertions.

This clone was seen ten or more times. The antigen is unknown. No CVID subject was ill or on immunomodulatory drugs when sampled. Sequencing used immunoSEQ multiplex PCR; TCRdb keeps in-frame clones, though not all of them. Recorded here are roughly 42,000 clones, none singletons. The source is a human donor with common variable immunodeficiency. The sequenced sample was peripheral blood mononuclear cells.

The part of the CDR3 DNA that was read is TGTGCCAGCTCACTGACAGAAAGGGAG. It translates to CASSLTERE. The CDR3 in its entirety is CASSLTERELFF. V gene TRBV18 combines with J gene TRBJ2-2; TRBD1 might be the D (5 bases). The DNA ends 3 residues before the CDR3 does, and the rest of the CDR3 is filled in from the germline J gene. V was clipped by 4 bases and J by 9 bases, with 9 bases between them. The CDR3 is made up of 12 amino acids. CDR1 and CDR2 (germline): KGHSH, LQKENI.